This T cell receptor (beta chain) was sequenced for a study of PD-L1 blockade in urothelial cancer. Across the whole study: It was at some point between 2012 and 2014 that patients started atezolizumab at 1,200 mg intravenously every 3 weeks. Counts from blood samples showed a median of 141,255 T cells.

Sequenced by immunoSEQ multiplex PCR; TCRdb stores in-frame clones only, minus some. The table records about 38,000 clones, roughly 90% of them present only once. Specimen: PBMCs, collected around atezolizumab (anti-PD-L1) treatment. This sequence was found in a man aged 65 to 85 with urothelial cancer.

The CDR3 region is CASKSPRSGPYEQYF. The CDR3, as DNA: TGTGCCAGTAAGAGCCCCCGGAGCGGCCCCTACGAGCAGTACTTC. This chain joins TRBV19 and TRBJ2-7; weak D call: TRBD2 (5 bases). The length of the CDR3 is 15 residues. Looked up from germline, CDR1 is LNHDA and CDR2 is SQIVND (reference sequence). V was pared by 7 bases and J by 2 bases, with 18 bases between.